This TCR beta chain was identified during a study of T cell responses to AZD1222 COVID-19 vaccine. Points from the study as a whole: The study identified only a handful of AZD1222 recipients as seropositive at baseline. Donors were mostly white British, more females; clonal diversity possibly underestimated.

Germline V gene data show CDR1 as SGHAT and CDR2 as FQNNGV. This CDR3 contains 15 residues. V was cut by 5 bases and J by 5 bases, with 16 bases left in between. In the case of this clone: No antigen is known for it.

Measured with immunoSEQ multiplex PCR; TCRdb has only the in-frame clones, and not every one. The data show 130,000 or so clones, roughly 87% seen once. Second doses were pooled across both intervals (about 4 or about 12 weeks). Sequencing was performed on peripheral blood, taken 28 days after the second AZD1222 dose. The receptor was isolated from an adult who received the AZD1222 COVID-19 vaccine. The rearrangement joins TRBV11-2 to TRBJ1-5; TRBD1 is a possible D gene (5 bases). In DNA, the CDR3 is TGTGCCAGCAGCCCTTCGGGGGGTCGGCATCAGCCCCAGCATTTT. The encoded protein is CASSPSGGRHQPQHF.